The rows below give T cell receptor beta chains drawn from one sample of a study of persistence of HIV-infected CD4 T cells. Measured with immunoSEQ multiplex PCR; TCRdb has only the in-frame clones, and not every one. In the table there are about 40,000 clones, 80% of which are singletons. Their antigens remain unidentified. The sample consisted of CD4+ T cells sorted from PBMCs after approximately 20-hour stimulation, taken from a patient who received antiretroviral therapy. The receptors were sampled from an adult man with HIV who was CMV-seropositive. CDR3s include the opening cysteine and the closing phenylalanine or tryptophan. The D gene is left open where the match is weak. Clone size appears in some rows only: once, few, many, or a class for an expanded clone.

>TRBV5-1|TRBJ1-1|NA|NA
CASRPGGGTEAFF
TGCGCCAGCCGCCCGGGGGGGGGCACTGAAGCTTTCTTT
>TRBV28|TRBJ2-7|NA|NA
CASSLSGRGVKEQYF
TGTGCCAGCAGTTTATCGGGCAGGGGAGTGAAAGAGCAGTACTTC
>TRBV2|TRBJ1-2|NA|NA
CASRDRAITGGYTF
TGTGCCAGCAGGGACCGGGCCATAACCGGCGGCTACACCTTC
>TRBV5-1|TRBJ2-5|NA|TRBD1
CASSLGEGAQETQYF
TGCGCCAGCAGCTTGGGAGAGGGGGCTCAAGAGACCCAGTACTTC
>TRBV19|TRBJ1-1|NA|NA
CASSTNRGAFF
TGTGCCAGTAGTACGAATCGGGGAGCTTTCTTT
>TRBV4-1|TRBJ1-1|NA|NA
CASSRSGDRDTEAFF
TGCGCCAGCAGCCGTTCAGGGGATCGGGACACTGAAGCTTTCTTT
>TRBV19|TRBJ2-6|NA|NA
CASSMSDPFVLTF
TGTGCCAGTAGTATGAGTGACCCCTTCGTCCTGACTTTC
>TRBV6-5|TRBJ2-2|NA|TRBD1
CASKAGGNTGELFF
TGTGCCAGCAAGGCAGGGGGAAACACCGGGGAGCTGTTTTTT
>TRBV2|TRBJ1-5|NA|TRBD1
CASNGGGGGGGNQPQHF
TGTGCCAGCAACGGTGGGGGAGGGGGCGGGGGCAATCAGCCCCAGCATTTT
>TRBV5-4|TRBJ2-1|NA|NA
CASSRASGDEQFF
TGTGCCAGCAGCCGGGCTTCGGGGGATGAGCAGTTCTTC
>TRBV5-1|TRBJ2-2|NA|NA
CASSPGPSVPGELFF
TGCGCCAGCAGCCCCGGGCCCTCAGTCCCCGGGGAGCTGTTTTTT
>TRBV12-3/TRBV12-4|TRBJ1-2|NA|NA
CASGYGGGYTF
TGTGCCAGCGGGTATGGGGGAGGCTACACCTTC
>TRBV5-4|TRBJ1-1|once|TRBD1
CASSPDREAEAFF
TGTGCCAGCAGCCCGGACAGGGAGGCTGAAGCTTTCTTT
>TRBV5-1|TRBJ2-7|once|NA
CASSLSGLGYEQYF
TGCGCCAGCAGCTTATCAGGGTTGGGCTACGAGCAGTACTTC
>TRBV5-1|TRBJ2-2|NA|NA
CASSLDGELFF
TGCGCCAGCAGCTTGGACGGGGAGCTGTTTTTT
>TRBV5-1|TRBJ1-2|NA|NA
CASSLGANYGYTF
TGCGCCAGCAGCTTAGGCGCTAACTATGGCTACACCTTC
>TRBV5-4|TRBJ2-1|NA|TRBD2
CASSSSSGGNNEQFF
TGTGCCAGCAGCTCCTCTAGCGGGGGTAACAATGAGCAGTTCTTC
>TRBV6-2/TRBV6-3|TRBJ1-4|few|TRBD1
CASSYPFPQGARATNEKLFF
TGTGCCAGCAGTTACCCCTTCCCACAGGGGGCGAGAGCAACTAATGAAAAACTGTTTTTT
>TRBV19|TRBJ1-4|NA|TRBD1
CASSESGTGSEKLFF
TGTGCCAGTAGCGAATCCGGGACAGGGAGTGAAAAACTGTTTTTT
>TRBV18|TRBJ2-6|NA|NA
CASSRASSGANVLTF
TGTGCCAGCTCACGAGCGAGCTCTGGGGCCAACGTCCTGACTTTC
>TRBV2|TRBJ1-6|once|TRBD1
CASSPSGTENSPLHF
TGTGCCAGCAGTCCTTCCGGGACAGAAAATTCACCCCTCCACTTT
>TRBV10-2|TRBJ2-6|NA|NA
CASTPDHSGANVLTF
TGCGCCAGCACCCCAGACCACTCTGGGGCCAACGTCCTGACTTTC
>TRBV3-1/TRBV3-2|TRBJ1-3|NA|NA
CASSQVAGPGNTIYF
TGTGCCAGCAGCCAAGTGGCTGGCCCTGGAAACACCATATATTTT
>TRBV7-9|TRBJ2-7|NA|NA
CASSLGASGNYEQYF
TGTGCCAGCAGCTTAGGGGCTAGTGGAAACTACGAGCAGTACTTC
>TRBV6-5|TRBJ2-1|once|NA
CASSYPPTQIQFF
TGTGCCAGCAGTTACCCGCCCACACAGATCCAGTTCTTC
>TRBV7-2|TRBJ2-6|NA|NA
CASSFIDSGANVLTF
TGTGCCAGCAGCTTCATAGACTCTGGGGCCAACGTCCTGACTTTC
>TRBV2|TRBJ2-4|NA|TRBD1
CASILRDRGTKNIQYF
TGTGCCAGCATCCTAAGGGACAGGGGGACCAAAAACATTCAGTACTTC
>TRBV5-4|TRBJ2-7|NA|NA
CASRETVDNEQYF
TGTGCCAGCAGGGAAACAGTCGATAACGAGCAGTACTTC
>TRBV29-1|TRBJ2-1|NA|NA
CSVVTGFYNEQFF
TGCAGCGTTGTGACAGGTTTTTACAATGAGCAGTTCTTC
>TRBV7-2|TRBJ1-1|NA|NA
CASSLQGMNTEAFF
TGTGCCAGCAGCCTCCAGGGAATGAACACTGAAGCTTTCTTT
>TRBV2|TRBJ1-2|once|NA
CASRPAGSLFNGYTF
TGTGCCAGCAGACCCGCAGGGTCTCTTTTCAATGGCTACACCTTC
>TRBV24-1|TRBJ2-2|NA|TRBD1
CATSDPGQGYTGELFF
TGTGCCACCAGTGATCCGGGACAGGGATACACCGGGGAGCTGTTTTTT
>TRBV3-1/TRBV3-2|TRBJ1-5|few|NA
CASSQVPLNQPQHF
TGTGCCAGCAGCCAAGTCCCCCTCAATCAGCCCCAGCATTTT
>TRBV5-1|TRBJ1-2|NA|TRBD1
CASSISGQGAYGYTF
TGCGCCAGCAGCATCAGCGGACAGGGGGCCTATGGCTACACCTTC
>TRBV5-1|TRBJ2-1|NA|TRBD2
CASSSGTSIDEQFF
TGCGCCAGCAGCTCTGGGACTAGCATCGATGAGCAGTTCTTC
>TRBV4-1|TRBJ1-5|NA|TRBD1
CASSQDESGGRQPQHF
TGCGCCAGCAGCCAAGATGAATCAGGGGGTAGGCAACCCCAGCATTTT
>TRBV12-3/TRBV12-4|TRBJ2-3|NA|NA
CASSQVLNTQYF
TGTGCCAGCAGCCAAGTTTTAAACACGCAGTATTTT
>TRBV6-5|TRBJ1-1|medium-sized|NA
CASRGNTEAFF
TGTGCCAGCAGGGGGAACACTGAAGCTTTCTTT
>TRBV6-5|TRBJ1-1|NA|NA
CASSYGTVNTEAFF
TGTGCCAGCAGTTATGGGACGGTGAACACTGAAGCTTTCTTT
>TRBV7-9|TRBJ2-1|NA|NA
CASSYPGRNEQFF
TGTGCCAGCAGTTACCCGGGGAGGAATGAGCAGTTCTTC
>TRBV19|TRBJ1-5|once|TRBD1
CASRAAQGGQPQHF
TGTGCCAGTAGAGCCGCCCAGGGGGGTCAGCCCCAGCATTTT